The 30 T cell receptor beta chains below come from one sample, sequenced in a study of cytomegalovirus exposure and HLA in healthy donors. The PCR was carried out with 60 Vbeta primers and 13 Jbeta primers. Assay: immunoSEQ multiplex PCR; the TCRdb copy retains only in-frame clones and omits some. The repertoire includes 90,000 to 120,000 clones, about 74% of them detected once, and around 15% sits in the top ten. The sequenced sample consisted of PBMCs. The receptors derive from a woman in her thirties or forties in good health and CMV-seropositive.

This chain connects TRBV4-3 to TRBJ2-3; perhaps TRBD1 as D (7 bases). V was trimmed by 0 bases and J by 7 bases, leaving 17 bases between them. The CDR3 loop spans 16 amino acids. Germline loops: CDR1 LGHNA, CDR2 YSLEER. The CDR3 protein is CASSQEGDREVNTQYF. The CDR3, as DNA: TGCGCCAGCAGCCAAGAGGGAGACAGGGAGGTTAATACGCAGTATTTT.

Points on this clone: Its ends do not fully match the called genes, so a read error is possible. The chain is built from TRBV4-1 and TRBJ1-5; D unresolved. Germline CDR1 and CDR2: MGHRA and YSYEKL. The CDR3 loop spans 14 amino acids. This CDR3 is CASSQGGGSQPQHF. The DNA of the CDR3 is TGCGCCAGCAGTCAAGGAGGCGGGTCTCAGCCCCAGCATTTT.

The rearrangement links TRBV11-1 to TRBJ1-3, with D unclear. CDR1 is SGHAT and CDR2 is FQDESV in the germline V gene (reference sequence). The CDR3 extends over 13 amino acids. Deletions cut 5 bases from V and 1 base from J, with 6 bases between. The DNA of the CDR3 is TGTGCCAGCAGCCAAGAGTCTGGAAACACCATATATTTT. This translates into CASSQESGNTIYF.

The chain carries TRBV5-4 and TRBJ2-1, with D perhaps TRBD2 (7 bases). Germline values: CDR1 SGHNT, CDR2 YYREEE (reference sequence). The CDR3 covers 14 residues. Trimming took 4 bases from V and 9 from J, leaving 17 bases between them. The CDR3 loop reads CASSPPGGQFEQFF. As DNA, the CDR3 is TGTGCCAGCAGCCCGCCGGGGGGCCAGTTTGAGCAGTTCTTC.

The J gene is TRBJ1-2, the V gene TRBV7-9; 7 bases line up with TRBD1. The CDR3 is made up of 13 amino acids. V was pared by 0 bases and J by 7 bases, with 2 bases of the junction left unmatched. From germline, CDR1 is SEHNR and CDR2 FQNEAQ (reference sequence). CDR3 residues: CASSLATGVGYTF. For the CDR3, the DNA is TGTGCCAGCAGCTTAGCCACAGGGGTTGGCTACACCTTC.

This clone was detected only a few times. V is TRBV30 and J is TRBJ1-5; D may be TRBD1 (5 bases). There are 15 residues in the CDR3. CDR1 is GTSNPN and CDR2 is SVGIG in the germline V gene (reference sequence). Between the trimmed V and J ends, which lost 0 bases and 6 bases, there was a span of 15 bases. The CDR3 sequence is CAWSVGPSQGQPQHF. CDR3 nucleotide sequence: TGTGCCTGGAGTGTTGGACCATCTCAGGGTCAGCCCCAGCATTTT.

The chain has TRBV7-8 and TRBJ2-2; 8 positions match TRBD1. CDR1 SGHVS and CDR2 FQNEAQ come from the germline V gene. V shed 5 bases, J shed 7 bases, and the junction held 6 bases outside the gene matches. This CDR3 region has 14 residues. The CDR3: CASSLVGQGGELFF. The CDR3 DNA sequence: TGTGCCAGCAGCCTAGTTGGACAGGGCGGGGAGCTGTTTTTT.

The CDR3 region is CASRRNQGALGYTEAFF. CDR3 bases: TGTGCCAGCAGGAGGAACCAGGGGGCTTTGGGGTACACTGAAGCTTTCTTT. The chain carries TRBV25-1 and TRBJ1-1, with 8 bases fitting TRBD1. After removal of 6 bases from V and 3 bases from J, the junction contained 15 bases not matched to a gene. This CDR3 spans 17 amino acids. Germline CDR1 and CDR2: MGHDK and SYGVNS.

For the CDR3, the DNA is TGCGCCAGCAGCTCAGACACTGGAAACACCATATATTTT. It specifies CASSSDTGNTIYF. The V and J genes are TRBV5-1 and TRBJ1-3; no clear D gene. The V gene's germline CDR1 is SGHRS and CDR2 YFSETQ. The CDR3 is 13 amino acids. V lost 3 bases to trimming and J lost 2 bases, with 6 bases between them.

This clone was seen a handful of times. V and J are TRBV4-1 and TRBJ2-1; 12 nucleotides match TRBD1. The CDR3 sequence is 16 residues long. The junction had 8 bases not matched to a gene; V was cut back by 4 bases and J by 7 bases. The germline V gene has CDR1 MGHRA and CDR2 YSYEKL. The CDR3 region has the DNA TGCGCCAGCAGCCCACGGGGACAGGGGGCTCGGAATGAGCAGTTCTTC. Its protein is CASSPRGQGARNEQFF.

This clone turned up a few times. The J gene is TRBJ1-5, the V gene TRBV5-1; 9 bases agree with TRBD1. The length of the CDR3 is 19 residues. The germline gives CDR1 SGHRS, CDR2 YFSETQ. The J segment lost 2 bases and the V segment lost 2 bases, leaving 14 bases of the junction unmatched. The CDR3 DNA sequence: TGCGCCAGCAGCTTATTATTGACAGGGGGTATTGAGGGCAATCAGCCCCAGCATTTT. This encodes CASSLLLTGGIEGNQPQHF.

The CDR3 is CASSLRGTNTEAFF. Here the CDR3 DNA reads TGTGCCAGCAGCTTACGGGGGACGAACACTGAAGCTTTCTTT. The rearrangement uses TRBV7-9 and TRBJ1-1; D is possibly TRBD1 (5 bases). Trimming left V 2 bases short and J 1 base short, with 8 bases between. This CDR3 region has 14 residues. Germline CDR1 reads SEHNR; CDR2 reads FQNEAQ (reference sequence).

V gene TRBV5-1 combines with J gene TRBJ1-1, with D unresolved. This CDR3 is 15 amino acids long. Per germline, CDR1 SGHRS and CDR2 YFSETQ. V was clipped by 3 bases and J by 0 bases, with 12 bases between them. This CDR3 reads CASSSRGSVNTEAFF. In DNA, the CDR3 is TGCGCCAGCAGCTCGCGCGGGTCAGTGAACACTGAAGCTTTCTTT.

This rearrangement joins TRBV10-1 to TRBJ2-5; 9 bases are shared with TRBD1. The CDR3 runs to 15 residues. The germline gives CDR1 WNHNN, CDR2 SYGVQD (reference sequence). Trimming at V came to 0 bases and at J to 4 bases, leaving 3 bases not matched to a gene. The CDR3 DNA follows: TGCGCCAGCAGTGAGTCCGGGACAGGGCGAGAGACCCAGTACTTC. This gives the protein CASSESGTGRETQYF.

The CDR3 region has the DNA TGTGCCAGCTCCCCCTTCGGGACTTCCCTGGAGGAGCAGTTCTTC. Its protein product is CASSPFGTSLEEQFF. The rearrangement uses TRBV18 and TRBJ2-1; tentatively, D is TRBD2 (6 bases). The CDR3 sequence is 15 residues long. Germline values: CDR1 KGHSH, CDR2 LQKENI. V was cut by 6 bases and J by 10 bases, with 22 bases left in between.

V usage is TRBV5-4 and J usage is TRBJ1-2; tentative D call: TRBD1 (5 bases). The V and J ends lost 0 bases and 5 bases respectively, with 14 bases between them. The CDR3 covers 15 residues. The germline gives CDR1 SGHNT, CDR2 YYREEE (reference sequence). CDR3: CASSLGQQNGYGYTF. The CDR3 region has the DNA TGTGCCAGCAGCTTGGGACAGCAAAATGGTTATGGCTACACCTTC. Full variable domain (rest looked up from reference TRBV5-4 and TRBJ1-2): ETGVTQSPTHLIKTRGQQVTLRCSSQSGHNTVSWYQQALGQGPQFIFQYYREEENGRGNFPPRFSGLQFPNYSSELNVNALELDDSALYLCASSLGQQNGYGYTFGSGTRLTVV.

The V and J genes are TRBV30 and TRBJ1-1; D unresolved. Germline V gives CDR1 GTSNPN, CDR2 SVGIG (reference sequence). V was cut by 3 bases and J by 7 bases, with 18 bases left in between. This CDR3 comprises 14 residues. CDR3 amino acids: CAWRSWVSDGEAFF. The CDR3 nucleotides read TGTGCCTGGAGATCTTGGGTAAGCGACGGTGAAGCTTTCTTT.

CDR3 residues: CASSLGATSLETQYF. The CDR3 coding sequence is TGCGCCAGCAGCTTGGGGGCTACTAGTTTAGAGACCCAGTACTTC. The V gene is TRBV5-1, the J gene TRBJ2-5; weak D call: TRBD2 (5 bases). This CDR3 has 15 residues. CDR1 is SGHRS, CDR2 YFSETQ, per germline. Trimming took 0 bases from V and 4 from J, leaving 13 bases between them.

This clone was seen just once. CDR3 coding DNA: TGTGCCAGCAGTTTAACAGGGGGCGGTCGGAAGACCCAGTACTTC. Its protein is CASSLTGGGRKTQYF. V gene TRBV27 combines with J gene TRBJ2-5; 9 positions match TRBD1. This CDR3 has 15 amino acids. Germline V gene data show CDR1 as MNHEY and CDR2 as SMNVEV (reference sequence). V was pared by 2 bases and J by 6 bases, with 7 bases of the junction left unmatched.

This chain links TRBV18 with TRBJ1-5, with TRBD1 matching over 8 bases. V trimming: 6 bases; J trimming: 5 bases; junction bases outside the gene matches: 9. Germline V gene lookup returns CDR1 KGHSH and CDR2 LQKENI. The CDR3 spans 15 residues. CDR3 sequence: CASSRTGKSDQPQHF. The CDR3 nucleotides read TGTGCCAGCTCCCGGACAGGGAAATCAGATCAGCCCCAGCATTTT.

The CDR3: CASSFAGGTGELFF. As DNA, the CDR3 is TGTGCCAGCAGCTTCGCCGGGGGCACCGGGGAGCTGTTTTTT. The V call is TRBV7-9, the J call TRBJ2-2; a weak D match, TRBD2 (6 bases). V was pared by 3 bases and J by 4 bases, with 9 bases between. The CDR3 has 14 residues. The germline CDR1 and CDR2 sequences are SEHNR and FQNEAQ (reference sequence).

V and J are TRBV6-5 and TRBJ1-3; 9 bases are shared with TRBD1. The CDR3 is made up of 14 amino acids. Per germline, CDR1 MNHEY and CDR2 SVGAGI. The J segment lost 4 bases and the V segment lost 6 bases, leaving 4 bases of the junction unmatched. The DNA for the CDR3 is TGTGCCAGCAGACAGGGGGCCCGGGGAAACACCATATATTTT. Translated: CASRQGARGNTIYF.

This clone appeared a single time. J is TRBJ2-5 and V is TRBV6-1, with a tentative D call TRBD2 (5 bases). V was cut by 4 bases and J by 5 bases, with 11 bases left in between. CDR1 MNHNS and CDR2 SASEGT come from the germline V gene. CDR3 length: 13 amino acids. The CDR3 sequence is CASSAGVDETQYF. The CDR3 DNA sequence: TGTGCCAGCAGTGCCGGGGTCGACGAGACCCAGTACTTC.

The rearrangement links TRBV30 to TRBJ2-7; TRBD2 aligns across 8 bases. Trimming cost V 2 bases and J 5 bases; bases outside gene matches: 8. In germline, CDR1 is GTSNPN, CDR2 SVGIG (reference sequence). This CDR3 is built from 14 residues. The CDR3 reads CAWSNGGAGNEQYF. CDR3 nucleotides: TGTGCCTGGAGTAACGGGGGGGCTGGGAACGAGCAGTACTTC.

The chain links TRBV7-2 to TRBJ2-2; D call uncertain. Germline lookup yields CDR1 SGHTA and CDR2 FQGNSA. This CDR3 spans 13 amino acids. V lost 1 base and J lost 9, with 9 bases in between. CDR3 loop: CASSLERGRELFF. The CDR3 DNA is TGTGCCAGCAGCTTAGAACGAGGCCGGGAGCTGTTTTTT.

This clone appeared a single time. V and J are TRBV6-1 and TRBJ1-2, with TRBD1 identical over 9 bases. The germline V gene encodes CDR1 MNHNS and CDR2 SASEGT. The J segment lost 3 bases and the V segment lost 3 bases, leaving 5 bases of the junction unmatched. This CDR3 is 15 amino acids long. The DNA of the CDR3 is TGTGCCAGCAGTGACCAACAGGGGGCGGACTATGGCTACACCTTC. It specifies CASSDQQGADYGYTF.

This clone was observed a handful of times. This chain links TRBV30 with TRBJ1-1, with 8 positions matching TRBD1. Germline loops: CDR1 GTSNPN, CDR2 SVGIG (reference sequence). The CDR3 runs 14 residues. With V trimmed by 4 bases and J by 8 bases, 12 bases remained unmatched. Here the CDR3 DNA reads TGTGCCTGGACAAAGACGCTGCGGACAGGGGAAGCTTTCTTT. This sequence encodes CAWTKTLRTGEAFF.

The chain joins TRBV30 to TRBJ1-5; no definite D call. Germline V gene sequence: CDR1 GTSNPN, CDR2 SVGIG (reference sequence). The CDR3 is 14 residues long. V shed 0 bases and J shed 3 bases, with 9 bases lying between them. The CDR3 sequence is CAWSVLTANQPQHF. CDR3 DNA sequence: TGTGCCTGGAGTGTATTAACAGCCAATCAGCCCCAGCATTTT.

This sequence joins TRBV4-3 and TRBJ1-2; tentative D call: TRBD1 (5 bases). The CDR3 contains 14 residues. Trimming left V 0 bases short and J 8 bases short, with 13 bases between. Germline lookup yields CDR1 LGHNA and CDR2 YSLEER. The CDR3 is CASSQDGSGGGYTF. DNA for the CDR3: TGCGCCAGCAGCCAAGATGGGTCCGGGGGGGGCTACACCTTC.

V usage is TRBV18 and J usage is TRBJ2-5, with a possible D match to TRBD1 (6 bases). CDR3 length: 14 amino acids. CDR1 is KGHSH, CDR2 LQKENI, per germline. Trimming shortened V by 3 bases and J by 4 bases, and 12 bases separated the two germline ends. CDR3 sequence reads: CASSPSTGPETQYF. CDR3 nucleotide sequence: TGTGCCAGCTCACCGTCAACAGGGCCAGAGACCCAGTACTTC.